This paragraph covers one TCR beta chain sequence. The data were taken from a study of tumor-infiltrating lymphocytes in primary liver carcinoma. The input was 450 to 550 ng total RNA; TCR beta cDNA was made from it with a constant-region primer. Library construction for TCR beta comprised three nested multiplex PCR rounds performed with slightly modified ARM-PCR. TCRdb itself ran the multiplex PCR reads through MiXCR, one entry per CDR3 protein. The table records 310,000 or so distinct CDR3 sequences, around three fifths of them present only once. Unsorted whole blood yielded the blood RNA, and germline DNA was also extracted. This TCR was recovered from a young woman with primary liver carcinoma and hepatitis B virus infection. The sample consisted of peripheral blood.

The DNA for the CDR3 is TGTGCCAGCAGTTACTCAGGACAGGGGGCAAACGAGCAGTACTTC. Protein: CASSYSGQGANEQYF. V and J are TRBV6-6 and TRBJ2-7; 11 bases are shared with TRBD1. Germline lookup yields CDR1 MNHNY and CDR2 SVGAGI (reference sequence). Unmatched junction bases numbered 3, after V lost 0 bases and J lost 5 bases. The CDR3 spans 15 residues.